This record covers a single T cell receptor beta chain. This entry comes from a study of T cells after yellow fever vaccination. TCRdb re-called the 5' RACE reads with MiXCR, one entry per CDR3 protein. The sample yields roughly 250,000 distinct CDR3 sequences, over 10% seen once. Germline V lookup: CDR1 LGHNA, CDR2 YSLEER. Losses at the gene ends were 2 bases for V and 2 bases for J; bases not matched to a gene: 12. This CDR3 contains 17 residues. The V call is TRBV4-3, the J call TRBJ2-7; 7 bases map to TRBD1. This receptor was identified in a man aged 30 to 45 who received the YFV17D yellow fever vaccine. This specimen was CD4+ T cells sorted from PBMCs, taken 45 days after the yellow fever booster vaccination. Here the CDR3 DNA reads TGCGCCAGCAGCCAACAAGTAGCCGGCCAGGGGGCCTACGAGCAGTACTTC. Protein product: CASSQQVAGQGAYEQYF.